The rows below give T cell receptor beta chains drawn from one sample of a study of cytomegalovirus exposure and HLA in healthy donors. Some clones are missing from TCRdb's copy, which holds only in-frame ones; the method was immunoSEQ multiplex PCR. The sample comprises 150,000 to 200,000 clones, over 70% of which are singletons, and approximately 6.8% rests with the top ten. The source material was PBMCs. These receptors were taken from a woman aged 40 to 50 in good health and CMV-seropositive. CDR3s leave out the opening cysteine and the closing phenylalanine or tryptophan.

ASSPRGGGPVDEQF | TRBJ2-1 | 14 | TRBV7-3
ASSTHTGIAEAF | TRBJ1-1 | 12 | TRBV19
ASRRGGGANYGYT | TRBJ1-2 | 13 | TRBV2
ATSRDPGGGETQY | TRBJ2-5 | 13 | TRBV15
AWSPQGTYGYT | TRBJ1-2 | 11 | TRBV30
ASLRPGGNQPQH | TRBJ1-5 | 12 | TRBV28
ASSWVGGLAGNNEQF | TRBJ2-1 | 15 | TRBV5-1
ASSPYPGQGRTAQH | TRBJ1-5 | 14 | TRBV18
ASSFRRGEYNEQF | TRBJ2-1 | 13 | TRBV11-2
ASSQEVGGTGELF | TRBJ2-2 | 13 | TRBV4-2
ASSIADTVQPQH | TRBJ1-5 | 12 | TRBV19
ASSNTGSGNTIY | TRBJ1-3 | 12 | TRBV19
ASSYRGYEQY | TRBJ2-7 | 10 | TRBV6-6
ASSRGRITYEQY | TRBJ2-7 | 12 | TRBV6-1
ASSRGTSEQY | TRBJ2-7 | 10 | TRBV7-9
AWSVPSGGTGGPGTLH | TRBJ1-6 | 16 | TRBV30
ASSSDRGRDGYT | TRBJ1-2 | 12 | TRBV7-2
SSSILWTGTSTDTQY | TRBJ2-3 | 15 | TRBV7-9
ASSLARGWDTEAF | TRBJ1-1 | 13 | TRBV5-4
ASSLDGRGAGYT | TRBJ1-2 | 12 | TRBV5-1
ASSYLATGGMDGYT | TRBJ1-2 | 14 | TRBV6-5
ASSLGPLRQETQY | TRBJ2-5 | 13 | TRBV19
ASSLDRYYGYT | TRBJ1-2 | 11 | TRBV5-5
ASSRDWSSYEQY | TRBJ2-7 | 12 | TRBV18
SVAGDSRGDTGELF | TRBJ2-2 | 14 | TRBV29-1
ASRMTNMDTQY | TRBJ2-3 | 11 | TRBV2
ASRVAGGETQY | TRBJ2-5 | 11 | TRBV7-9
ASSPSGGGQETQY | TRBJ2-5 | 13 | TRBV5-4
ASSPRQGSPLH | TRBJ1-6 | 11 | TRBV27
AWSGGGQGRGGELF | TRBJ2-2 | 14 | TRBV30
ASSPRQGNTGELF | TRBJ2-2 | 13 | TRBV4-1
ASSWTGPRETQY | TRBJ2-5 | 12 | TRBV5-1
ASRDRVTEAF | TRBJ1-1 | 10 | TRBV18
ASSLASGVATWEQY | TRBJ2-7 | 14 | TRBV14
ASSLGKGAGRAKNIQY | TRBJ2-4 | 16 | TRBV7-2
ASSELGQAGGKAF | TRBJ1-1 | 13 | TRBV6-1
ASRIAEASTDTQY | TRBJ2-3 | 13 | TRBV27
ASSQVGGGNSPLH | TRBJ1-6 | 13 | TRBV14
ASSESGYGYT | TRBJ1-2 | 10 | TRBV25-1
ASSPGTGVTSPLH | TRBJ1-6 | 13 | TRBV5-1
ASRDRGADRGRAF | TRBJ1-1 | 13 | TRBV28
ASSVPRNHLYYEQY | TRBJ2-7 | 14 | TRBV6-4
ASSLTSGRTDTQY | TRBJ2-3 | 13 | TRBV7-3
ASSESVWSGYT | TRBJ1-2 | 11 | TRBV6-1
ASSPWDRATNEQY | TRBJ2-7 | 13 | TRBV18